Listed here are 29 T cell receptor beta chains from one sample, sequenced in a study of response to subunit inactivated influenza vaccine. MiXCR, applied by TCRdb to the RT-PCR reads, yields one record per CDR3 protein. The profile shows fewer than 550,000 distinct CDR3 sequences, around 25% of them singletons. The specimen was CD4+ T cells sorted from PBMCs, collected around 5 days after vaccination. The receptors shown here come from a man aged 45 to 65 who received an inactivated influenza vaccine.

The V call is TRBV15, the J call TRBJ2-3; 12 nucleotides line up with TRBD2. Trimming removed 0 bases from V and 3 bases from J; junction bases left unmatched: 4. The CDR3 has 17 amino acids. Germline CDR1 LNHNV, CDR2 YYDKDF (reference sequence). CDR3 nucleotide sequence: TGTGCCACCAGCAGAGATGACGGGACTAGCGGGACAGATACGCAGTATTTT. As protein: CATSRDDGTSGTDTQYF. The full variable domain, rest sourced from reference TRBV15 and TRBJ2-3, is DAMVIQNPRYQVTQFGKPVTLSCSQTLNHNVMYWYQQKSSQAPKLLFHYYDKDFNNEADTPDNFQSRRPNTSFCFLDIRSPGLGDTAMYLCATSRDDGTSGTDTQYFGPGTRLTVL.

The CDR3, as DNA: TGTGCCAGCAGCTTAATTCATTTCGTGGACACCATATATTTT. The encoded protein is CASSLIHFVDTIYF. The chain combines TRBV7-2 with TRBJ1-3; D is ambiguous. Germline assignment: CDR1 SGHTA and CDR2 FQGNSA. The V gene lost 2 bases and the J gene lost 8 bases, with 13 bases spanning the gap. The CDR3 has 14 residues.

This clonotype showed up just a few times. The chain couples TRBV7-2 to TRBJ2-5, with TRBD2 matching 9 bases. CDR3 length: 15 amino acids. V lost 2 bases, J lost 6 bases, and 7 bases stayed unmatched. Germline V gene lookup returns CDR1 SGHTA and CDR2 FQGNSA. CDR3 coding DNA: TGTGCCAGCAGCTTACCTAGCGGGATCTGGAAGACCCAGTACTTC. Encoded protein: CASSLPSGIWKTQYF.

This clonotype has only a few counts. The chain uses TRBV7-2 and TRBJ2-3; D uncertain. V lost 4 bases and J 3 bases, leaving 14 bases between the germline ends. This CDR3 comprises 15 residues. Per germline, CDR1 SGHTA and CDR2 FQGNSA. The CDR3 protein is CASSSFRQRTDTQYF. CDR3 in DNA: TGTGCCAGCAGCTCCTTTAGACAAAGGACAGATACGCAGTATTTT.

The table lists this clonotype with many counts. The chain uses TRBV7-9 and TRBJ2-5; D perhaps matches TRBD2 (6 bases). The CDR3 loop spans 17 amino acids. V dropped 2 bases and J dropped 9 bases, with 25 bases sitting between them. The germline gives CDR1 SEHNR, CDR2 FQNEAQ (reference sequence). CDR3 nucleotides: TGTGCCAGCAGCTTAAGGTCCTGGGACTCCCAAGATTTGTCCCAGTACTTC. It codes for CASSLRSWDSQDLSQYF.

In its sample, this clonotype was seen a few times. This chain joins TRBV5-1 and TRBJ1-1; D unresolved. Germline V CDR1 and CDR2: SGHRS, YFSETQ. V was pared by 0 bases and J by 1 base, with 13 bases between. The CDR3 is 16 residues long. CDR3 sequence: CASSLALYGGNTEAFF. CDR3 coding DNA: TGCGCCAGCAGCTTGGCCCTCTATGGTGGGAACACTGAAGCTTTCTTT.

This clonotype showed up just a few times. The chain couples TRBV6-4 to TRBJ1-1, with 7 nucleotides matching TRBD1. The CDR3 loop spans 13 amino acids. In germline, CDR1 is MRHNA, CDR2 SNTAGT. After removal of 6 bases from V and 8 bases from J, the junction contained 9 bases not matched to a gene. In DNA, the CDR3 is TGTGCCAGCAGGACAGGGATGCATGTGGAAGCTTTCTTT. Translation gives CASRTGMHVEAFF.

The sample holds a few counts of this clonotype. The chain employs TRBV5-1 and TRBJ2-1; D may be TRBD1 (5 bases). Trimming stripped 2 bases from V and 3 bases from J, with 15 bases between. In germline, CDR1 is SGHRS, CDR2 YFSETQ. This CDR3 has 16 residues. CDR3 region: CASSFPTGRDYNEQFF. DNA for the CDR3: TGCGCCAGCAGCTTCCCCACAGGAAGAGACTACAATGAGCAGTTCTTC.

The chain is built from TRBV7-9 and TRBJ1-1, with D unresolved. The CDR3 sequence is 12 residues long. V gave up 1 base and J gave up 3 bases, with 3 bases separating them. Germline V lookup: CDR1 SEHNR, CDR2 FQNEAQ (reference sequence). Here the CDR3 DNA reads TGTGCCAGCAGCTTAGACCACACTGAAGCTTTCTTT. It specifies CASSLDHTEAFF.

This clonotype was seen a handful of times. This chain connects TRBV6-5 to TRBJ2-3; the match to TRBD2 covers 11 bases. Germline values: CDR1 MNHEY, CDR2 SVGAGI. The CDR3 covers 18 residues. V dropped 2 bases and J dropped 3; count of bases not matched to a gene: 10. CDR3 coding DNA: TGTGCCAGCAGTTACGCGAGGGCTAGCGGGGGGAGGACAGATACGCAGTATTTT. Its translation is CASSYARASGGRTDTQYF.

Comments on this clonotype: One end of the junction fails to match germline, which may point to a read error. V usage is TRBV28 and J usage is TRBJ2-7; the D is unclear. CDR3 length: 13 amino acids. Germline V gene sequence: CDR1 MDHEN, CDR2 SYDVKM. CDR3 sequence: CASRRTASYEQYF. Here the CDR3 DNA reads TGCGCCAGCAGAAGGACGGCCTCCTACGAGCAGTACTTC.

This clonotype was seen only a few times. The chain combines TRBV30 with TRBJ1-2; D is possibly TRBD1 (5 bases). Trimming stripped 2 bases from V and 4 bases from J, with 17 bases between. The germline V gene encodes CDR1 GTSNPN and CDR2 SVGIG (reference sequence). The CDR3 covers 15 residues. The CDR3 DNA is TGTGCCTGGAGTTACCGGGGCAGGCGTAGCTATGGCTACACCTTC. Its translation: CAWSYRGRRSYGYTF.

This clonotype showed up just a few times. The J gene is TRBJ2-7, the V gene TRBV24-1, with TRBD2 identical over 9 bases. The J segment lost 1 base and the V segment lost 5 bases, leaving 2 bases of the junction unmatched. The V gene's germline CDR1 is KGHDR and CDR2 SFDVKD. The CDR3 consists of 14 residues. CDR3 coding DNA: TGTGCCACCAGTGCAGCGGGAGGATCCTACGAGCAGTACTTC. It encodes CATSAAGGSYEQYF.

This chain joins TRBV11-2 and TRBJ2-2, with 13 bases matching TRBD2. Losses at the gene ends were 5 bases for V and 1 base for J; bases not matched to a gene: 4. There are 17 residues in the CDR3. The germline CDR1 and CDR2 sequences are SGHAT and FQNNGV. The CDR3 sequence is CASSRLAGGQNTGELFF. DNA for the CDR3: TGTGCCAGCAGCCGACTAGCGGGGGGACAGAACACCGGGGAGCTGTTTTTT.

V is TRBV29-1 and J is TRBJ2-5; TRBD1 matches at 10 bases. Trimming at V came to 6 bases and at J to 5 bases, leaving 9 bases not matched to a gene. Germline V CDR1 and CDR2: SQVTM, ANQGSEA. CDR3 length: 14 residues. The CDR3: CSVGRQGAGETQYF. The DNA for the CDR3 is TGCAGCGTCGGAAGACAGGGGGCGGGGGAGACCCAGTACTTC.

V usage is TRBV29-1 and J usage is TRBJ2-3; no definite D call. The CDR3 spans 14 residues. V lost 4 bases to trimming and J lost 2 bases, with 13 bases between them. In germline, CDR1 is SQVTM, CDR2 ANQGSEA. The CDR3 nucleotides read TGCAGCGTTGTATCCCCTTTTTTCACAGATACGCAGTATTTT. Residues: CSVVSPFFTDTQYF.

The CDR3 DNA reads as TGTGCCAGCAGCAGCGGACTAGCGGTTAACAATGAGCAGTTCTTC. It specifies CASSSGLAVNNEQFF. This chain joins TRBV6-1 and TRBJ2-1; 10 bases match TRBD2. CDR1 is MNHNS and CDR2 is SASEGT in the germline V gene. Losses at the gene ends were 6 bases for V and 5 bases for J; bases not matched to a gene: 7. CDR3 length equals 15 residues.

The chain uses TRBV7-2 and TRBJ2-1; 9 nucleotides align to TRBD2. CDR3 size: 16 residues. V was pared by 1 base and J by 8 bases, with 9 bases of the junction left unmatched. Germline V gene data show CDR1 as SGHTA and CDR2 as FQGNSA. The CDR3 nucleotides are TGTGCCAGCAGCTTAGAGGTTCTACTAGCGGGCGATGAGCAGTTCTTC. Translated: CASSLEVLLAGDEQFF.

The CDR3 bases are TGTGCCAGCAGCCCACAGAATAACCTCTACGAGCAGTACTTC. Its protein is CASSPQNNLYEQYF. V is TRBV7-2 and J is TRBJ2-7; D not resolved. Germline-derived CDR1 and CDR2 are SGHTA and FQGNSA. V shed 5 bases and J shed 3 bases, with 14 bases lying between them. The CDR3 runs to 14 residues.

This rearrangement joins TRBV20-1 to TRBJ1-6; 8 positions match TRBD1. V trimming: 6 bases; J trimming: 10 bases; junction bases outside the gene matches: 11. The CDR3 is 14 amino acids. The germline V gene has CDR1 DFQATT and CDR2 SNEGSKA (reference sequence). The CDR3 DNA reads as TGCAGTGCCGACAGGGGAGGCTATGGGTCACCCCTCCACTTT. This translates into CSADRGGYGSPLHF.

The table lists this clonotype with a few counts. The chain couples TRBV12-3 or TRBV12-4 to TRBJ1-5; D unresolved. V dropped 6 bases and J dropped 7 bases, with 13 bases sitting between them. This CDR3 has 13 residues. CDR3 DNA: TGTGCCAGCAGCCTCTCTACGTGGCAGCCCCAGCATTTT. Amino acid sequence: CASSLSTWQPQHF.

The chain employs TRBV29-1 and TRBJ1-2; a possible D gene is TRBD1 (5 bases). Germline CDR1 SQVTM, CDR2 ANQGSEA. The CDR3 contains 12 residues. Deletions cut 4 bases from V and 7 bases from J, with 13 bases between. The CDR3 spells CSVGGWGIGYTF. The DNA of the CDR3 is TGCAGCGTTGGCGGTTGGGGGATTGGCTACACCTTC.

A few counts support this clonotype. This sequence joins TRBV29-1 and TRBJ1-2; the D gene is possibly TRBD1 (5 bases). Germline CDR1 is SQVTM and CDR2 is ANQGSEA. CDR3 size: 13 residues. Trimming took 3 bases from V and 4 from J, leaving 12 bases between them. DNA of the CDR3: TGCAGCGTTGAGCCAGCAGGGACCTATGGCTACACCTTC. Translated, it gives CSVEPAGTYGYTF.

This clonotype appeared a few times. The V gene is TRBV20-1, the J gene TRBJ2-7; 7 bases map to TRBD2. The CDR3 has 12 amino acids. Germline loops: CDR1 DFQATT, CDR2 SNEGSKA (reference sequence). V lost 4 bases to trimming and J lost 3 bases; unmatched junction nucleotides: 3. CDR3 DNA: TGCAGTGCTACAGCGGGGCACTACGAGCAGTACTTC. As protein: CSATAGHYEQYF.

This clonotype was observed at least ten times. Its ends do not fully match the called genes, so a read error is possible. The genes are TRBV29-1 and TRBJ2-5, with D tentatively TRBD2 (7 bases). Germline-derived CDR1 and CDR2 are SQVTM and ANQGSEA. This CDR3 has 13 residues. In nucleotides, the CDR3 is TGCAGCGTTGAAGATCAGTTCCGGGGGGCGAACCACTTC. Its protein product is CSVEDQFRGANHF.

This clonotype was counted between two and nine times. This rearrangement joins TRBV7-2 to TRBJ2-5; D may match TRBD1 or TRBD2 (6 bases each). The CDR3 loop spans 13 amino acids. In germline, CDR1 is SGHTA, CDR2 FQGNSA. V dropped 6 bases and J dropped 7 bases, with 15 bases sitting between them. As DNA, the CDR3 is TGTGCCAGCAGTCACCCGAAGGGGGGGACCCAGTACTTC. Its translation is CASSHPKGGTQYF.

The CDR3 sequence: CASSFAPRGASDTQYF. The CDR3 DNA is TGTGCCAGCAGCTTCGCCCCTAGGGGGGCATCAGATACGCAGTATTTT. V and J are TRBV7-2 and TRBJ2-3, with D perhaps given as TRBD1 or TRBD2 (6 bases each). Trimming took 3 bases from V and 4 from J, leaving 17 bases between them. The CDR3 loop spans 16 amino acids. CDR1 SGHTA and CDR2 FQGNSA come from the germline V gene.

This rearrangement joins TRBV7-9 to TRBJ1-1; tentative D call: TRBD1 (6 bases). Trimming removed 5 bases from V and 8 bases from J, with 12 bases in between. Germline loops: CDR1 SEHNR, CDR2 FQNEAQ (reference sequence). The CDR3 spans 12 residues. In DNA form, the CDR3 reads TGTGCCAGCAGCACCCAGGGGTTGGAAGCTTTCTTT. This codes for CASSTQGLEAFF.

This clonotype showed up just a few times. This chain connects TRBV5-1 to TRBJ2-4, with 10 nucleotides matching TRBD1. The CDR3 contains 15 residues. Germline V gives CDR1 SGHRS, CDR2 YFSETQ. V shed 4 bases and J 5 bases; nucleotides not matched to a gene: 6. The CDR3 sequence: CASSISGTGENIQYF. For the CDR3, the DNA is TGCGCCAGCAGCATTTCCGGGACAGGGGAAAACATTCAGTACTTC.